This is a list of T cell receptor beta chains from one sample in a study of blood T cells in healthy people across ages. TCRdb processed the 5' RACE reads anew with MiXCR; each CDR3 protein has one entry. The repertoire holds about 800,000 distinct CDR3 sequences, with 58% as singletons. Sequenced sample: blood. The receptors originated from a young man in good health. Both conserved end residues are part of each CDR3. D genes are given only for firm matches. Clone size is stated in some rows and not others, as once, few, many or a class when expanded.

TRBD1	TRBV2	TRBJ1-2	16	.	TGTGCCAGCATCCCGGACAGGGGTATTGCGGTGCGGGGCTACACCTTC	CASIPDRGIAVRGYTF
TRBD2	TRBV6-2/TRBV6-3	TRBJ2-5	16	few	TGTGCCAGCAGTTCACTAGCGGGAGTGATACAAGAGACCCAGTACTTC	CASSSLAGVIQETQYF
.	TRBV7-9	TRBJ2-1	11	few	TGTGCCAGCAGTTTACCCGATGAGCAGTTCTTC	CASSLPDEQFF
.	TRBV28	TRBJ1-4	13	.	TGTGCCAGCATTGGGCAGACTAATGAAAAACTGTTTTTT	CASIGQTNEKLFF
.	TRBV29-1	TRBJ2-2	13	.	TGCAGCGTTTGGCTAGCGAACACCGGGGAGCTGTTTTTT	CSVWLANTGELFF
TRBD2	TRBV4-3	TRBJ2-4	14	.	TGCGCCAGCAGCCAAGCTAGCGGAGCCCGCCAGCAGTACTTC	CASSQASGARQQYF
.	TRBV20-1	TRBJ2-1	13	once	TGCAGTGCTGCAGAGATCTCCTACAATGAGCAGTTCTTC	CSAAEISYNEQFF
.	TRBV5-6	TRBJ1-1	11	once	TGTGCCAGCAGCTTGTTTGCCGAAGCTTTCTTT	CASSLFAEAFF
.	TRBV7-9	TRBJ1-1	12	few	TGTGCCAGCAGCTTAGTACCGGGTCAAGCTTTCTTT	CASSLVPGQAFF
.	TRBV29-1	TRBJ1-1	11	few	TGCAGCGTCACACCCAACACTGAAGCTTTCTTT	CSVTPNTEAFF
.	TRBV20-1	TRBJ1-5	14	.	TGCAGTGCTATAATGGGACAATACAATCAGCCCCAGCATTTT	CSAIMGQYNQPQHF
TRBD2	TRBV4-3	TRBJ2-5	15	.	TGCGTCAGCAGCCAGGGGACTAGCGGGAGAGAGACCCAGTACTTC	CVSSQGTSGRETQYF
TRBD2	TRBV7-2	TRBJ2-7	14	.	TGTGCCAGCACAAGAGCGGGAGTAATTTACGAGCAGTACTTC	CASTRAGVIYEQYF
TRBD1	TRBV18	TRBJ2-7	14	.	TGTGCCAGCTCACCACGGACAGGGGTCAACGAGCAGTACTTC	CASSPRTGVNEQYF
.	TRBV5-1	TRBJ2-3	16	.	TGCGCCAGCAGTACCAATGGGGGGTCTTACACAGATACGCAGTATTTT	CASSTNGGSYTDTQYF
TRBD2	TRBV11-1	TRBJ2-2	16	.	TGTGCCAGCTCTTTGTCTAGCGGGAGGGCCGCCGGGGAGCTGTTTTTT	CASSLSSGRAAGELFF
.	TRBV20-1	TRBJ1-2	11	few	TGCAGTGCTAGTTGGGGGGATGGCTACACCTTC	CSASWGDGYTF
TRBD1	TRBV7-9	TRBJ2-1	17	.	TGTGCCAGCAGCCTTTACATGACAGGGTCAGGTAACAATGAGCAGTTCTTC	CASSLYMTGSGNNEQFF
.	TRBV7-8	TRBJ1-1	13	once	TGTGCCAGCAGGTTAGAGCTGAACACTGAAGCTTTCTTT	CASRLELNTEAFF
.	TRBV27	TRBJ2-3	19	.	TGTGCCAGCAGTTTATCGCCGATTTCTAGAAAGCTGGGTACAGATACGCAGTATTTT	CASSLSPISRKLGTDTQYF
TRBD1	TRBV25-1	TRBJ1-2	11	.	TGTGCCAGCATCCGAGAAGGGACAGTCACCTTC	CASIREGTVTF
.	TRBV3-1	TRBJ1-2	18	.	TGTGCCAGCAGCCCAGTAACGGAGCGGCCAATTGATTACTATGGCTACACCTTC	CASSPVTERPIDYYGYTF
.	TRBV6-6	TRBJ1-2	14	.	TGTGTCAGCAGTCCACAGGTGGACGTCTATGGCTACACCTTC	CVSSPQVDVYGYTF
TRBD2	TRBV18	TRBJ2-3	16	.	TGTGCCAGCTCTCCGGGACTAGCGGGGGACACAGATACGCAGTATTTT	CASSPGLAGDTDTQYF
.	TRBV29-1	TRBJ2-6	16	.	TGCAGCGTTGAACTCAACAGTACTGCTGGGGCCAACGTCCTGACTTTC	CSVELNSTAGANVLTF
TRBD2	TRBV7-2	TRBJ2-1	15	.	TGTGCCAGCAGCTTAGCAGGGACTAGCTCGGCTGAGCAGTTCTTC	CASSLAGTSSAEQFF
.	TRBV20-1	TRBJ2-3	14	few	TGCAGTGCTAGAGATCCAGGATCCACAGATACGCAGTATTTT	CSARDPGSTDTQYF
.	TRBV20-1	TRBJ2-5	12	.	TGCAGTGCTAGCGACATGATTTGGACCCAGTACTTC	CSASDMIWTQYF
.	TRBV7-9	TRBJ1-1	14	.	TGTGCCAGCAGCTTGCGCGACCTGAACACTGAAGCTTTCTTT	CASSLRDLNTEAFF
.	TRBV9	TRBJ2-7	20	.	TGTGCCAGCAGCGTAGCCCCTTTGCTTTGGACAGCAAGCTCCTACAATGAGCAGTACTTC	CASSVAPLLWTASSYNEQYF
.	TRBV2	TRBJ2-1	11	.	TGTGCCAGCACGGTAAAAAATGAGCAGTTCTTC	CASTVKNEQFF
.	TRBV7-2	TRBJ2-1	17	.	TGTGCCAGCAGCGAAGACCTAGCGCAAAGCTCCTACAATGAGCAGTTCTTC	CASSEDLAQSSYNEQFF
TRBD2	TRBV6-1	TRBJ2-1	15	.	TGTGCCAGCAGCCCACCGGGACTAAACTACAATGAGCAGTTCTTC	CASSPPGLNYNEQFF